One and the same sample provided the 23 T cell receptor beta chains below, sequenced in a study of T cell clones after liver transplantation. Measured with immunoSEQ multiplex PCR; TCRdb has only the in-frame clones, and not every one. The table includes tens of thousands of clones, less than 90% detected once. The sequences come from CD4+ T cells from blood, collected at the 22-month timepoint. The origin of the receptors is a human patient who received a liver transplant. Certain T cells may be donor cells from the graft.

The chain has TRBV10-3 and TRBJ2-1; possible D gene TRBD2, 5 bases. The CDR3 covers 15 residues. V was pared by 3 bases and J by 3 bases, with 12 bases between. Germline V lookup: CDR1 ENHRY, CDR2 SYGVKD. The CDR3 is CAISDPGLSYNEQFF. The CDR3, as DNA: TGTGCCATCAGTGACCCCGGACTTAGCTACAATGAGCAGTTCTTC.

The chain combines TRBV4-1 with TRBJ2-7, with 9 bases matching TRBD1. With 4 bases clipped from V and 5 bases from J, the junction kept 3 bases outside the gene matches. Germline CDR1 is MGHRA and CDR2 is YSYEKL. The CDR3 runs 13 residues. The CDR3 nucleotides read TGCGCCAGCAGCCGGGACAGGGTCAACGAGCAGTACTTC. Amino acids: CASSRDRVNEQYF.

This chain links TRBV7-6 with TRBJ1-1; perhaps TRBD1 as D (5 bases). V was trimmed by 3 bases and J by 0 bases, leaving 8 bases between them. CDR3 size: 14 residues. CDR1 and CDR2 from the germline V gene are SGHVS and FNYEAQ. Written as DNA, the CDR3 is TGTGCCAGCAGCTTGACAGACTTGAACACTGAAGCTTTCTTT. The encoded protein is CASSLTDLNTEAFF.

This clone was found once. V and J are TRBV9 and TRBJ1-2; D is unresolved. The CDR3 is 13 amino acids. The ends were cut back, 0 bases at V and 7 bases at J, with 10 bases in the middle. Germline V gene lookup returns CDR1 SGDLS and CDR2 YYNGEE. The CDR3 DNA reads as TGTGCCAGCAGCGTAGAGGGTTCCTCTGGCTACACCTTC. Its translation: CASSVEGSSGYTF.

This clone was counted once. The J gene is TRBJ2-3, the V gene TRBV7-9; D may be TRBD2 (6 bases). Germline lookup yields CDR1 SEHNR and CDR2 FQNEAQ (reference sequence). Trimming removed 2 bases from V and 5 bases from J, with 14 bases in between. The CDR3 runs 15 residues. The CDR3 loop reads CASSLLRGNQDTQYF. Written as DNA, the CDR3 is TGTGCCAGCAGCTTACTACGGGGGAATCAAGATACGCAGTATTTT.

The CDR3 is CASNWGQGAQTGELFF. CDR3 nucleotides: TGCGCCAGCAATTGGGGACAGGGGGCGCAGACCGGGGAGCTGTTTTTT. The rearrangement joins TRBV5-1 to TRBJ2-2; TRBD1 aligns across 12 bases. Germline loops: CDR1 SGHRS, CDR2 YFSETQ. The V gene end was trimmed by 6 bases and the J gene end by 5 bases; junction bases not matched to a gene: 8. The CDR3 totals 16 residues.

The chain recombines TRBV5-4 with TRBJ1-6, with D perhaps TRBD1 (5 bases). Germline CDR1 reads SGHNT; CDR2 reads YYREEE (reference sequence). The V gene lost 6 bases and the J gene lost 6 bases, with 16 bases spanning the gap. This CDR3 contains 15 residues. The CDR3 is CASTLQGMGNSPLHF. In DNA, the CDR3 is TGTGCCAGCACATTGCAGGGTATGGGTAATTCACCCCTCCACTTT.

This rearrangement joins TRBV20-1 to TRBJ1-1; D unclear. The CDR3 totals 11 residues. Germline CDR1 DFQATT, CDR2 SNEGSKA (reference sequence). Trimming cost V 5 bases and J 3 bases, with 7 bases left between them. In nucleotides, the CDR3 is TGCAGTGCTTTTCTTCACACTGAAGCTTTCTTT. This gives the protein CSAFLHTEAFF.

The chain joins TRBV7-2 to TRBJ1-2, with D uncertain. Trimming took 0 bases from V and 6 from J, leaving 17 bases between them. The CDR3 totals 16 residues. Germline V gives CDR1 SGHTA, CDR2 FQGNSA. The CDR3 DNA reads TGTGCCAGCAGCTTAGCGCTGGGCGGAACTTACCATGGCTACACCTTC. Translation: CASSLALGGTYHGYTF.

This chain connects TRBV29-1 to TRBJ1-1; perhaps TRBD1 as D (5 bases). V lost 5 bases and J 4 bases, leaving 14 bases between the germline ends. Germline CDR1 SQVTM, CDR2 ANQGSEA. The CDR3 loop spans 13 amino acids. The DNA of the CDR3 is TGCAGCGTTACCGGGACGAGGGTCACTGAAGCTTTCTTT. This translates into CSVTGTRVTEAFF. The complete variable domain, with remaining parts taken from reference TRBV29-1 and TRBJ1-1, reads SAVISQKPSRDICQRGTSLTIQCQVDSQVTMMFWYRQQPGQSLTLIATANQGSEATYESGFVIDKFPISRPNLTFSTLTVSNMSPEDSSIYLCSVTGTRVTEAFFGQGTRLTVV.

This chain links TRBV5-1 with TRBJ1-1; 7 bases align to TRBD1. V lost 4 bases, J lost 1 base, and 4 bases stayed unmatched. The V gene's germline CDR1 is SGHRS and CDR2 YFSETQ. The CDR3 spans 14 residues. Written as DNA, the CDR3 is TGCGCCAGCAGCCCGGGACAGAGGAACACTGAAGCTTTCTTT. It yields the protein CASSPGQRNTEAFF.

The genes are TRBV4-3 and TRBJ2-5; 7 bases align to TRBD2. Germline V gives CDR1 LGHNA, CDR2 YSLEER. V was pared by 0 bases and J by 3 bases, with 10 bases of the junction left unmatched. The CDR3 has 17 amino acids. The CDR3 reads CASSQDMASGNKETQYF. As DNA, the CDR3 is TGCGCCAGCAGCCAAGATATGGCTAGCGGTAATAAAGAGACCCAGTACTTC.

The CDR3 DNA sequence: TGTGCCAGCAGTTTCACGGGCGAGCAGTACTTC. This gives the protein CASSFTGEQYF. The gene calls are TRBV6-6 and TRBJ2-7; the D is unclear. Germline V gene sequence: CDR1 MNHNY, CDR2 SVGAGI (reference sequence). This CDR3 is 11 amino acids long. Trimming took off 4 bases at V and 6 bases at J, with 7 bases between the two ends.

The chain is built from TRBV9 and TRBJ2-1; 8 nucleotides match TRBD2. V gave up 3 bases and J gave up 7 bases; unmatched junction bases: 12. CDR1 is SGDLS, CDR2 YYNGEE, per germline. The CDR3 contains 16 residues. The CDR3 DNA follows: TGTGCCAGCAGCGGCGCGGGACTAGAGGTTTCTAATGAGCAGTTCTTC. Amino acids: CASSGAGLEVSNEQFF.

This chain links TRBV2 with TRBJ1-2; weak D call: TRBD1 (5 bases). Looked up from germline, CDR1 is SNHLY and CDR2 is FYNNEI. This CDR3 is 13 amino acids long. The V gene lost 6 bases and the J gene lost 3 bases, with 11 bases spanning the gap. This CDR3 is CASSKTEDYGYTF. CDR3 bases: TGTGCCAGCAGCAAGACAGAGGACTATGGCTACACCTTC. Drawing the rest from reference TRBV2 and TRBJ1-2, the complete variable domain is EPEVTQTPSHQVTQMGQEVILRCVPISNHLYFYWYRQILGQKVEFLVSFYNNEISEKSEIFDDQFSVERPDGSNFTLKIRSTKLEDSAMYFCASSKTEDYGYTFGSGTRLTVV.

The chain has TRBV4-3 and TRBJ1-3, with unresolved D. Germline lookup yields CDR1 LGHNA and CDR2 YSLEER. V was cut by 0 bases and J by 0 bases, with 12 bases left in between. CDR3 size: 17 residues. The DNA of the CDR3 is TGCGCCAGCAGCCAAGATTCGGGCAGCGTCTCTGGAAACACCATATATTTT. Its protein product is CASSQDSGSVSGNTIYF.

This chain connects TRBV27 to TRBJ2-1, with D tentatively TRBD1 (6 bases). V was cut by 5 bases and J by 4 bases, with 9 bases left in between. Germline V lookup: CDR1 MNHEY, CDR2 SMNVEV (reference sequence). The CDR3 covers 13 residues. As DNA, the CDR3 is TGTGCCAGCAGTACAGGGTGGTACAATGAGCAGTTCTTC. Its translation is CASSTGWYNEQFF.

The J gene is TRBJ2-7, the V gene TRBV15; 7 bases agree with TRBD1. Trimming at V came to 1 base and at J to 1 base, leaving 4 bases not matched to a gene. CDR1 and CDR2 from the germline V gene are LNHNV and YYDKDF (reference sequence). This CDR3 is built from 15 residues. CDR3 sequence reads: CATSRAGTASYEQYF. CDR3 coding DNA: TGTGCCACCAGCAGAGCCGGGACAGCTTCCTACGAGCAGTACTTC.

The CDR3 DNA follows: TGCGCCAGCAGCTTGATGTCGGAACAAACCGGGGAGCTGTTTTTT. Residues: CASSLMSEQTGELFF. The rearrangement uses TRBV5-1 and TRBJ2-2; D remains ambiguous. The CDR3 runs to 15 residues. Germline V CDR1 and CDR2: SGHRS, YFSETQ. The germline V and J ends were trimmed by 1 base and 5 bases, with 12 bases remaining between them.

V and J are TRBV19 and TRBJ2-6, with D possibly matching TRBD1 (7 bases). The CDR3 totals 17 residues. From germline, CDR1 is LNHDA and CDR2 SQIVND (reference sequence). The ends were cut back, 9 bases at V and 2 bases at J, with 20 bases in the middle. The CDR3 reads CASTRTGGKTGANVLTF. DNA of the CDR3: TGTGCCAGCACCAGGACAGGAGGGAAGACTGGGGCCAACGTCCTGACTTTC.

This clone was observed a single time. J is TRBJ1-2 and V is TRBV27; 7 bases are shared with TRBD1. V shed 4 bases and J 4 bases; nucleotides not matched to a gene: 6. The CDR3 runs to 14 residues. The germline V gene encodes CDR1 MNHEY and CDR2 SMNVEV (reference sequence). CDR3 in amino acids: CASSSRDSVYGYTF. The CDR3 coding sequence is TGTGCCAGCAGTTCCCGGGACAGCGTCTATGGCTACACCTTC.

V usage is TRBV15 and J usage is TRBJ2-5; TRBD1 matches 10 bases. Germline CDR1 reads LNHNV; CDR2 reads YYDKDF (reference sequence). The CDR3 loop spans 14 amino acids. The V and J ends lost 4 bases and 4 bases, in that order; junction bases with no gene match: 3. The CDR3 sequence: CATSKGQGGETQYF. The CDR3 DNA is TGTGCCACCAGCAAAGGACAGGGGGGAGAGACCCAGTACTTC.

The V gene is TRBV6-1, the J gene TRBJ2-3, with TRBD2 matching 7 bases. The trim removed 6 bases at V and 2 bases at J, leaving 8 bases unmatched. The CDR3 loop spans 15 amino acids. Germline V gene data show CDR1 as MNHNS and CDR2 as SASEGT. CDR3 amino acids: CASRTSPVHTDTQYF. DNA of the CDR3: TGTGCCAGCAGGACTAGCCCAGTGCACACAGATACGCAGTATTTT.